This T cell receptor beta chain is drawn from a study of shared clonotypes between healthy human individuals (dated by TCRdb to the early 2020s). For the wider study: The cohort included a few men and a couple of women between 18 and 49 years of age. For each donor, CD4 naive and CD4 memory were each run on three plates, CD8 naive on two plates, and CD8 memory on one plate. To estimate repertoire size and how much clonotypes are shared between individuals, the study performed deep sequencing of blood TCR repertoires from a few healthy adults. Libraries were prepared and TCR repertoires were sequenced by different laboratories using diverse techniques, in order to increase sequencing depth and limit assay-specific biases. Each donor's leukapheresis produced roughly between roughly 0.85 and 9 billion PBMCs. The study at large found these results: Sharing across several donors was observed for approximately 5% of naive CD4, about 3.2% of naive CD8, 2% to 2.5% of memory CD4, and approximately 0.41% of memory CD8 clonotypes. Naive subsets generally had larger estimated clonotype richness than memory subsets. The genetic and exposure-history diversity represented was limited by the small number of donors. Higher generation probabilities were observed for clonotypes shared by all four sorted-subset donors than for non-shared clonotypes. Even with the large sequencing depth, rarefaction of the sorted-subset datasets indicated that sequencing was incomplete. Sampling was limited to blood, and TCR repertoires in tissue likely differ from TCR repertoires in blood. Pairwise subsampling led to the expectation that sequencing depth would affect the degree of clonotype sharing among donors.

The donors were healthy, HIV-negative adults with no recently reported acute infections or vaccinations. All donors were Caucasian adults living in Nashville, Tennessee, USA. CD4+ T cells were enriched through magnetic negative selection, after which naive cells were positively selected on CD45RA and the remaining negative fraction served as the memory subset. Blood was collected by leukapheresis, and PBMCs were isolated by Ficoll-Histopaque density gradient centrifugation and then cryopreserved in liquid nitrogen vapor phase. Purity and quantity of every magnetically sorted T cell population were checked by analytical flow cytometry. From each sorted fraction, genomic DNA was isolated and quantified by UV absorbance on a Nanodrop 2000c. Points on this clone: What antigen it recognizes has not been identified. No much larger clone is present one base from it, and per-base qualities are unavailable.

Using the deep immunoSEQ assay, multiplex PCR amplified TCR CDR3 regions from genomic DNA. Extracted genomic DNA from each cell subset was distributed evenly across all wells of several immunoSEQ 96-well plates, and each plate was treated as a replicate. For sorted subsets, each replicate PCR was loaded with roughly 200 ng genomic DNA, equivalent to 25,000 to 35,000 T cell genomes. The purified libraries were quantified using a Qubit 3.0 fluorometer, sized with a Bioanalyzer 2100, and then quantified again using the KAPA Library Quantification kit. Every immunoSEQ 96-well plate was sequenced on a dedicated single-read 150-cycle Illumina NextSeq 550 flow cell. Per the original workflow: Because only junctional sequences without quality scores were contained in the immunoSEQ output, filtering matching that applied to full-length reads could not be performed. Sequences were annotated with PyIR, a Python wrapper for IgBLAST v1.9, using IMGT germline references to assign V/J genes and CDR3. Reads were filtered out if the reads had weak V/J assignments (E-value above 1e-6), no CDR3, stop codons, out-of-frame junctions, or ambiguous translated residues. V3J clonotypes were defined as sequences sharing the same inferred V gene, J gene, and CDR3 amino acid sequence. Percentage overlap between repertoires was calculated by dividing the number of shared unique clonotypes by the size of the smaller repertoire. Richness of each repertoire was evaluated using RTK rarefaction, the Chao1 estimator, and Recon v2.1 estimates of unobserved clonotypes. Generation probabilities for all TCRbeta clonotypes obtained by the gDNA method from a few donors were computed using OLGA. TCRdb retrieved this table from immuneACCESS and kept in-frame rearrangements only. Not all clones are present; in checked studies, unresolved V genes account for under half, and no reason is known for the remainder. That table supplies the V and J calls and clone size; D and trimming were determined from the DNA. The sample contains approximately 720,000 clones, roughly 70% of them found a single time. 1.8% of the sample goes to the ten largest clones.

The clonotype originates from a woman under 40 in good health. The sample taken for sequencing was memory CD4+ T cells sorted from blood. The sample's cell subset or site, from its label and the paper: CD45RA-negative fraction.

The CDR3 protein is CASSSLTLAGLITDTQYF. The DNA sequence is TGTGCCAGCAGTTCCCTAACCCTAGCGGGGCTGATAACAGATACGCAGTATTTT. The V gene is TRBV27 and the J gene is TRBJ2-3; TRBD2 fits 9 bases in the junction. Including the terminal cysteine and phenylalanine, the CDR3 comprises 18 residues. CDR3 DNA only is kept here, 54 bases in frame from base 1. V is cut back by 4 bases and J by 3 bases, with 14 bases in the junction unmatched. From the germline V gene (reference sequence), CDR1 is MNHEY and CDR2 is SMNVEV.